This is a list of T cell receptor beta chains from one sample in a study of shared clonotypes between healthy human individuals. Measured with immunoSEQ multiplex PCR; TCRdb has only the in-frame clones, and not every one. Here the sample spans more than 2 million clones, over 85% being singletons. Sequencing input: naive CD8+ T cells from PBMCs. The receptors were gathered from a man between 18 and 29 years old in good health. Some clones in this sample may be carry-over from other donors' samples. Both conserved end residues are part of each CDR3. Fields, in order: V gene, J gene, D gene, clone size, CDR3 protein, CDR3 DNA. The D gene is left open where the match is weak. The size field is filled for only some rows; it gives once, few, many or a size class.

TRBV5-6,TRBJ2-7,-,-,CASSFRTDYEQYF,TGTGCCAGCAGCTTTCGGACGGACTACGAGCAGTACTTC
TRBV11-2,TRBJ2-5,-,-,CASSLEPLAETQYF,TGTGCCAGCAGCTTAGAACCCCTCGCCGAGACCCAGTACTTC
TRBV7-3,TRBJ1-1,TRBD1,-,CASSPQGGNTEAFF,TGTGCCAGCAGCCCTCAGGGGGGGAACACTGAAGCTTTCTTT
TRBV7-9,TRBJ2-5,-,-,CASSEGRGETQYF,TGTGCCAGCAGCGAAGGACGCGGAGAGACCCAGTACTTC
TRBV5-6,TRBJ2-5,TRBD2,-,CASSFEFGTSGSLKETQYF,TGTGCCAGCAGCTTCGAGTTCGGGACTAGTGGGTCTTTAAAGGAGACCCAGTACTTC
TRBV29-1,TRBJ2-3,-,-,CSVGRLTWGGYSTITDTQYF,TGCAGCGTTGGGCGCCTCACGTGGGGGGGCTACTCCACCATTACAGATACGCAGTATTTT
TRBV9,TRBJ2-5,-,-,CASSRQFGETQYF,TGTGCCAGCAGCCGACAGTTTGGGGAGACCCAGTACTTC
TRBV7-9,TRBJ2-1,-,-,CASSLEINNEQFF,TGTGCCAGCAGCTTGGAAATTAACAATGAGCAGTTCTTC
TRBV7-2,TRBJ2-7,-,once,CASSSPGLSVFNEQYF,TGTGCCAGCAGCTCTCCGGGACTGTCAGTTTTTAACGAGCAGTACTTC
TRBV27,TRBJ2-5,-,-,CASSLRARPETQYF,TGTGCCAGCAGTTTAAGGGCTCGCCCGGAGACCCAGTACTTC
TRBV7-2,TRBJ2-7,TRBD1,once,CASSLDLGTGAYEQYF,TGTGCCAGCAGCTTAGATTTGGGGACAGGGGCCTACGAGCAGTACTTC
TRBV15,TRBJ2-7,-,once,CATSRDPGIGYEQYF,TGTGCCACCAGCAGAGATCCAGGGATTGGATACGAGCAGTACTTC
TRBV5-4,TRBJ2-1,-,-,CASSLSGPEQFF,TGTGCCAGCAGCCTCAGCGGGCCTGAGCAGTTCTTC
TRBV19,TRBJ2-2,TRBD2,once,CATSGLAWNTGELFF,TGTGCCACCTCGGGACTAGCGTGGAACACCGGGGAGCTGTTTTTT
TRBV11-3,TRBJ2-1,-,-,CASSYSRSLHSDEQFF,TGTGCCAGCAGCTACTCTCGCTCCCTTCACTCAGATGAGCAGTTCTTC
TRBV6-5,TRBJ1-1,TRBD1,-,CASSPRGPMNTEAFF,TGTGCCAGCAGCCCCAGGGGGCCGATGAACACTGAAGCTTTCTTT
TRBV5-5,TRBJ2-2,TRBD2,-,CASSLLAGEGPTGELFF,TGTGCCAGCAGCTTGTTAGCGGGAGAGGGACCCACCGGGGAGCTGTTTTTT
TRBV7-9,TRBJ1-6,-,-,CASSPPRNSPLHF,TGTGCCAGCAGCCCCCCGAGGAATTCACCCCTCCACTTT
TRBV7-8,TRBJ2-5,TRBD1,-,CASSNRDRGMYQETQYF,TGTGCCAGCAGCAACCGGGACAGGGGCATGTACCAAGAGACCCAGTACTTC
TRBV20-1,TRBJ2-1,-,-,CSAGNGAEQFF,TGCAGTGCGGGAAATGGAGCCGAGCAGTTCTTC
TRBV15,TRBJ2-2,TRBD2,-,CATSRDWGLAEGTGELFF,TGTGCCACCAGCAGAGATTGGGGACTAGCGGAAGGGACCGGGGAGCTGTTTTTT
TRBV27,TRBJ2-7,-,-,CASNPRKGDEQYF,TGTGCCAGCAACCCCCGGAAAGGGGACGAGCAGTACTTC
TRBV28,TRBJ2-7,-,-,CASLPGSSYEQYF,TGTGCCAGCCTTCCAGGGTCCTCCTACGAGCAGTACTTC
TRBV9,TRBJ2-1,-,-,CASSVGGPEQFF,TGTGCCAGCAGCGTAGGTGGCCCCGAGCAGTTCTTC
TRBV9,TRBJ2-3,-,once,CASSPRVRGADTQYF,TGTGCCAGCAGCCCAAGGGTCAGGGGCGCAGATACGCAGTATTTT
TRBV7-9,TRBJ2-7,TRBD2,-,CASSLALGTSGLYEQYF,TGTGCCAGCAGCTTAGCTCTTGGGACTAGCGGGCTCTACGAGCAGTACTTC
TRBV30,TRBJ2-2,-,-,CAWNLGSRTGELFF,TGTGCCTGGAATCTCGGATCGCGCACCGGGGAGCTGTTTTTT
TRBV4-2,TRBJ1-2,-,once,CASSQDLNRRLYGYTF,TGTGCCAGCAGCCAAGATCTTAACAGGCGCCTCTATGGCTACACCTTC
TRBV9,TRBJ1-5,-,-,CASGGGLGNQPQHF,TGTGCCAGCGGGGGTGGTTTGGGCAATCAGCCCCAGCATTTT
TRBV4-2,TRBJ2-3,TRBD2,-,CASSHLAGGSTDTQYF,TGTGCCAGCAGCCACCTAGCGGGAGGTAGCACAGATACGCAGTATTTT
TRBV7-9,TRBJ2-7,-,-,CASSPRLSYEQYF,TGTGCCAGCAGCCCCCGGTTATCCTACGAGCAGTACTTC
TRBV9,TRBJ1-5,-,-,CASSPDRTSNQPQHF,TGTGCCAGCAGCCCCGACAGGACAAGCAATCAGCCCCAGCATTTT
TRBV2,TRBJ2-7,-,-,CASSRLLGDEQYF,TGTGCCAGCAGTCGGCTCCTGGGGGACGAGCAGTACTTC
TRBV6-5,TRBJ2-7,-,-,CASSYSRGGGNEQYF,TGTGCCAGCAGTTACTCGAGAGGAGGCGGGAACGAGCAGTACTTC
TRBV7-3,TRBJ2-3,-,-,CASSQGGQYTDTQYF,TGTGCCAGCAGCCAGGGGGGGCAGTACACAGATACGCAGTATTTT
TRBV15,TRBJ1-1,-,-,CATSPGGGGTEAFF,TGTGCCACCAGCCCGGGGGGGGGTGGTACTGAAGCTTTCTTT
TRBV5-4,TRBJ1-1,-,-,CASRIGSEAFF,TGTGCCAGCAGGATAGGCAGTGAAGCTTTCTTT
TRBV27,TRBJ1-2,-,-,CASSPDGQPPGYGYTF,TGTGCCAGCAGTCCGGACGGCCAACCCCCAGGATATGGCTACACCTTC
TRBV19,TRBJ1-2,-,few,CASTFGPLYTF,TGTGCCAGTACCTTCGGACCGTTATACACCTTC